This T cell receptor (beta chain) was profiled in a study of shared clonotypes between healthy human individuals. General study results and limits: Memory subsets generally showed smaller estimated richness than naive subsets did.

TCRdb's copy holds only in-frame clones and misses some; the assay was immunoSEQ multiplex PCR. The table lists 400,000 or so clones, approximately 96% of them singletons. A note on this clone: Its antigen is unidentified.

The sequenced sample was memory CD8+ T cells sorted from blood. The sample's subset: CD45RO+ cells pooled with CCR7-negative TemRA cells. The TCR sequence derives from a man aged 25-40 years in good health.

The CDR3 DNA reads as TGTGCCAGCAGACCCAACACCGGGGAGCTGTTTTTT. This codes for CASRPNTGELFF. V and J are TRBV6-5 and TRBJ2-2; D is unresolved. The germline V gene encodes CDR1 MNHEY and CDR2 SVGAGI. The CDR3 loop spans 12 amino acids. Trimming cost V 6 bases and J 2 bases, with 4 bases left between them.